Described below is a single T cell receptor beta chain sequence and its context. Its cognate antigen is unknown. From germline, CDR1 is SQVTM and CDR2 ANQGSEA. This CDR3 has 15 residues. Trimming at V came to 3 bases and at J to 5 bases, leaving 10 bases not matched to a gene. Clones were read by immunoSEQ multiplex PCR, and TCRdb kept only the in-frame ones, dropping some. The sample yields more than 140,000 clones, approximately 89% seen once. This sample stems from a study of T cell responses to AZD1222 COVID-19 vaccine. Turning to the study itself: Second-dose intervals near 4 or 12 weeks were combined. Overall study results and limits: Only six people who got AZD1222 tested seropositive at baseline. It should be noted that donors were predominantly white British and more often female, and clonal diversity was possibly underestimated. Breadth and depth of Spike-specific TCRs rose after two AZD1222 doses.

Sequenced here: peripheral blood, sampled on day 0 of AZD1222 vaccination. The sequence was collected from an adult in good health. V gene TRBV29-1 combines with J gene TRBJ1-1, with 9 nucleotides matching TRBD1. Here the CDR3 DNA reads TGCAGCGTTGATCCTCACGGGACAGGGAGGACTGAAGCTTTCTTT. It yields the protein CSVDPHGTGRTEAFF.